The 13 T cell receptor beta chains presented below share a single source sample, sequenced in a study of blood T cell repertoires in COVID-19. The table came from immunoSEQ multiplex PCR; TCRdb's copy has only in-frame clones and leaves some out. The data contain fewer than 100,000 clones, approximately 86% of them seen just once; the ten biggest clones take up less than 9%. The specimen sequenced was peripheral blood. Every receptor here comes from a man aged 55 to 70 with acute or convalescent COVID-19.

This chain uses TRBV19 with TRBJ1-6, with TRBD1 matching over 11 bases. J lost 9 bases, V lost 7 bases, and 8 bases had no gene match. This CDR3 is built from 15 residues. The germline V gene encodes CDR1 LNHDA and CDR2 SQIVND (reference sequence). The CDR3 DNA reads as TGTGCCAGTACCCCCGGACAGGGGGCTTTTTCACCCCTCCACTTT. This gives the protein CASTPGQGAFSPLHF.

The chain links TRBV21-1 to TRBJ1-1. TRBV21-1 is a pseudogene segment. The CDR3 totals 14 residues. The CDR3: CASSKLGGNTEAFF. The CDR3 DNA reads TGTGCCAGCAGCAAATTGGGGGGGAACACTGAAGCTTTCTTT.

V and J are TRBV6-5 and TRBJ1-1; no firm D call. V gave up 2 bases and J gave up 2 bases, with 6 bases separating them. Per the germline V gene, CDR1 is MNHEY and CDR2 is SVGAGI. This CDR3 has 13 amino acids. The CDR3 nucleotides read TGTGCCAGCAGTTACCCAGGAAACACTGAAGCTTTCTTT. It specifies CASSYPGNTEAFF.

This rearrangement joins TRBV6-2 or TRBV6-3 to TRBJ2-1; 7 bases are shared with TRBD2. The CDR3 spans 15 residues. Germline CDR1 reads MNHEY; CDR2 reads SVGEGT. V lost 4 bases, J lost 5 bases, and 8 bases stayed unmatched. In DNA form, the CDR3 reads TGTGCCAGCAGTTGGCAGCGGGGAGGGGACAATGAGCAGTTCTTC. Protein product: CASSWQRGGDNEQFF.

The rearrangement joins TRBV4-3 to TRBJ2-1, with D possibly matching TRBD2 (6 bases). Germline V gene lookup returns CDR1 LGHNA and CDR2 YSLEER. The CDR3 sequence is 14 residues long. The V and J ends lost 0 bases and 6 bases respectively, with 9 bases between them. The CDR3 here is CASSQDPTSNEQFF. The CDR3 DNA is TGCGCCAGCAGCCAAGATCCGACTAGCAATGAGCAGTTCTTC.

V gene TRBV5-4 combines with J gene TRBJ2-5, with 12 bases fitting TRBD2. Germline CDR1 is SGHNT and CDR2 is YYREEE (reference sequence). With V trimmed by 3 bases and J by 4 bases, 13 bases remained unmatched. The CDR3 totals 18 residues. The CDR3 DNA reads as TGTGCCAGCAGCTGGGGGGTTCTAGCGGGAGGGCGCTCAGAGACCCAGTACTTC. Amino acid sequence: CASSWGVLAGGRSETQYF. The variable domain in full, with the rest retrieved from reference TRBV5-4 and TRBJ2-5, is ETGVTQSPTHLIKTRGQQVTLRCSSQSGHNTVSWYQQALGQGPQFIFQYYREEENGRGNFPPRFSGLQFPNYSSELNVNALELDDSALYLCASSWGVLAGGRSETQYFGPGTRLLVL.

The CDR3 region has the DNA TGTGCCAGCAGCTTCATTCGGGTGGGCTACACCTTC. This gives the protein CASSFIRVGYTF. The chain combines TRBV11-2 with TRBJ1-2; D is uncertain. The CDR3 spans 12 residues. CDR1 and CDR2 (germline): SGHAT, FQNNGV. Trimming shortened V by 3 bases and J by 8 bases, and 10 bases separated the two germline ends.

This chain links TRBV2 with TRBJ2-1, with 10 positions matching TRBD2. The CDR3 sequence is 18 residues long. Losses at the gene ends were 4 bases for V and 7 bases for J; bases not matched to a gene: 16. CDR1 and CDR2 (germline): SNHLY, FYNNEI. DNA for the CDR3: TGTGCCAGCAGTGGGTGGACCGGGTCTAGCGGGAGTCTTAATGAGCAGTTCTTC. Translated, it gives CASSGWTGSSGSLNEQFF.

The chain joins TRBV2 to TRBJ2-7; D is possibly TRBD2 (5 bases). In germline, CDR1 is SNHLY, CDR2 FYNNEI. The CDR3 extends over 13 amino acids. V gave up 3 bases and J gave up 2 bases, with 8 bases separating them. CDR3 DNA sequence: TGTGCCAGCAGTGAGCGGGTGACCTACGAGCAGTACTTC. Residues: CASSERVTYEQYF.

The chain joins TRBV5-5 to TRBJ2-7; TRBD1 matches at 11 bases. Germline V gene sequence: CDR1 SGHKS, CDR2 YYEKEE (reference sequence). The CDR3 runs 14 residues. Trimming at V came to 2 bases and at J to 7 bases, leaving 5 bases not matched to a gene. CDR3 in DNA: TGTGCCAGCAGCTTCGGACAGGGGGCGGGGGAGCAGTACTTC. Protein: CASSFGQGAGEQYF.

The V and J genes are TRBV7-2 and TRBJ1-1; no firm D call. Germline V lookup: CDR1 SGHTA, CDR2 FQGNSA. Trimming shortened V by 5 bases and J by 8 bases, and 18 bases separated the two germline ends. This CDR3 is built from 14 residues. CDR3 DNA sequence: TGTGCCAGCAGCCCCTGGGTCGAAGCGCCCGAAGCTTTCTTT. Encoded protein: CASSPWVEAPEAFF.

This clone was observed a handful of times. CDR3 residues: CASSVDRAEAFF. CDR3 bases: TGTGCCAGCAGCGTGGACAGGGCTGAAGCTTTCTTT. The rearrangement joins TRBV7-9 to TRBJ1-1; 8 nucleotides align to TRBD1. The CDR3 is made up of 12 amino acids. V shed 5 bases and J 6 bases; nucleotides not matched to a gene: 2. Germline CDR1 and CDR2: SEHNR and FQNEAQ (reference sequence).

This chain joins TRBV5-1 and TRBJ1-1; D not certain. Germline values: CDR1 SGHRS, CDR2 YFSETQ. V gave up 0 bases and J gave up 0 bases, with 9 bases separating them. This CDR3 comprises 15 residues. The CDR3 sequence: CASSLVGSLNTEAFF. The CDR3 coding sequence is TGCGCCAGCAGCTTGGTCGGGAGTTTGAACACTGAAGCTTTCTTT. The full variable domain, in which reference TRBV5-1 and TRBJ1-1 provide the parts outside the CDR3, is KAGVTQTPRYLIKTRGQQVTLSCSPISGHRSVSWYQQTPGQGLQFLFEYFSETQRNKGNFPGRFSGRQFSNSRSEMNVSTLELGDSALYLCASSLVGSLNTEAFFGQGTRLTVV.